This TCR beta chain was obtained from a study of blood T cell repertoires in COVID-19. Some clones are missing from TCRdb's copy, which holds only in-frame ones; the method was immunoSEQ multiplex PCR. The sample shows about 210,000 clones, about 86% of them seen only once. CDR1 and CDR2 from the germline V gene are MNHNY and SVGAGI (reference sequence). The CDR3 extends over 15 amino acids. The germline V and J ends were trimmed by 3 bases and 2 bases, with 14 bases remaining between them. This chain connects TRBV6-6 to TRBJ2-7; perhaps TRBD2 as D (5 bases). This receptor was identified in a woman aged 25 to 39 who had been exposed to COVID-19. The sequenced sample was PBMCs or T cells enriched from blood (not recorded which). The CDR3 loop is CASSYGAAGAYEQYF. CDR3 DNA sequence: TGTGCCAGCAGTTATGGAGCCGCGGGTGCCTACGAGCAGTACTTC.